Listed below are T cell receptor beta chains from one sample, sequenced in a study of T cell clones after liver transplantation. Sequencing used immunoSEQ multiplex PCR; TCRdb keeps in-frame clones, though not all of them. This table has tens of thousands of clones, over 70% appearing once. The sample consisted of CD4+ T cells from blood, taken before liver transplant. All receptors come from a human donor who received a liver transplant. The CDR3 runs from the conserved cysteine through the conserved F or W. The D gene is left open where the match is weak. Size tells how often a clone was seen (once, few, many) or the class of an expanded clone, and some rows leave it out.

D gene,V gene,J gene,clone size,CDR3 DNA,CDR3 protein
NA,TRBV19,TRBJ2-2,few,TGTGCCAGTAGTCCCGGACAGTACACCGGGGAGCTGTTTTTT,CASSPGQYTGELFF
NA,TRBV5-8,TRBJ2-7,NA,TGTGCCAGCAGCTGGGGGGGCGGGACCCACGAGCAGTACTTC,CASSWGGGTHEQYF
TRBD2,TRBV19,TRBJ2-7,NA,TGTGCCAGTAGTATCACTAGCGGGGGGGCCTCGGACGAGCAGTACTTC,CASSITSGGASDEQYF
NA,TRBV30,TRBJ2-5,NA,TGTGCCTGGAGGTTGGGGCCCAAGACCCAGTACTTC,CAWRLGPKTQYF
NA,TRBV5-1,TRBJ2-7,many,TGCGCCAGCAGCTTGGTAGGCGGGGGACAGGCCTACGAGCAGTACTTC,CASSLVGGGQAYEQYF
TRBD1,TRBV7-2,TRBJ1-6,NA,TGTGCCAGCAGCTCCGCAAGGGGGCAGCTTAATTCACCCCTCCACTTT,CASSSARGQLNSPLHF
TRBD1,TRBV7-2,TRBJ2-2,NA,TGTGCCAGCAGCCGGACAGGGGGGTACACCGGGGAGCTGTTTTTT,CASSRTGGYTGELFF
NA,TRBV2,TRBJ2-3,NA,TGTGCCAGCAGGGAGAGGACTCCTACAGATACGCAGTATTTT,CASRERTPTDTQYF
NA,TRBV12-2,TRBJ2-7,NA,TGTGCAAGTCGCTTAGCGATTAGCGGCAGACTCCTCTCCTACGAGCAGTACTTC,CASRLAISGRLLSYEQYF
TRBD1,TRBV18,TRBJ2-7,few,TGTGCCAGCTCACCCACAGGGGGCTCCTACGAGCAGTACTTC,CASSPTGGSYEQYF
TRBD1,TRBV11-2,TRBJ2-7,NA,TGTGCCAGCAGTCCTATCCTGACAGGGGTGCGGGAGCAGTACTTC,CASSPILTGVREQYF
TRBD2,TRBV11-3,TRBJ2-1,once,TGTGCCAGCAGCTTAGGACGCCTAGCGGGGGCTAACGACAATGAGCAGTTCTTC,CASSLGRLAGANDNEQFF
TRBD1,TRBV7-8,TRBJ2-2,NA,TGTGCCAGCAGCTTATATTGGGGGACAGGGAACACCGGGGAGCTGTTTTTT,CASSLYWGTGNTGELFF
NA,TRBV10-3,TRBJ2-3,few,TGTGCCATCAGTGAGTCGGAGGGGGGGCCGAATACGCAGTATTTT,CAISESEGGPNTQYF
NA,TRBV28,TRBJ1-2,NA,TGTGCCAGCAGACCTACAGGGCAAAGGGGCTACACCTTC,CASRPTGQRGYTF
NA,TRBV7-9,TRBJ2-6,NA,TGTGCCAGCAGCGTGGAGAGGACTGGGGCCAACGTCCTGACTTTC,CASSVERTGANVLTF
NA,TRBV2,TRBJ1-5,NA,TGTGCCAGCAGAAGGGATACAGGGAATCAGCCCCAGCATTTT,CASRRDTGNQPQHF
TRBD1,TRBV7-3,TRBJ2-3,NA,TGTGCCAGCAGCTTAACTCGACAGGGGACCGATACGCAGTATTTT,CASSLTRQGTDTQYF
NA,TRBV10-2,TRBJ2-7,NA,TGCGCCAGCAGTGAGTCGAGGTGGGAGCAGTACTTC,CASSESRWEQYF
TRBD1,TRBV5-1,TRBJ2-1,NA,TGCGCCAGCAGCCCCCCCGGACAGGGGATAGGCAATGAGCAGTTCTTC,CASSPPGQGIGNEQFF
TRBD1,TRBV28,TRBJ1-4,once,TGTGCCAGCAGTTCAGCAGGGGGACCCAATGAAAAACTGTTTTTT,CASSSAGGPNEKLFF
NA,TRBV7-9,TRBJ1-3,few,TGTGCCAGCAGCTTATTCCTTAGGCAGGGCAGAAACACCATATATTTT,CASSLFLRQGRNTIYF
TRBD1,TRBV5-6,TRBJ2-7,NA,TGTGCCAGCAGCTTGGCTGGGACAGACTCCTACGAGCAGTACTTC,CASSLAGTDSYEQYF
NA,TRBV29-1,TRBJ1-1,NA,TGCAGCGCCCGGCGGGACGGCTACACTGAAGCTTTCTTT,CSARRDGYTEAFF
NA,TRBV7-9,TRBJ2-3,NA,TGTGCCAGCACCTCGCGAGATACGCAGTATTTT,CASTSRDTQYF
NA,TRBV28,TRBJ1-6,NA,TGTGCCAGCAGTTTGCCTGGGACACCCGAGCCTTATAATTCACCCCTCCACTTT,CASSLPGTPEPYNSPLHF
NA,TRBV2,TRBJ1-5,once,TGTGCCAGCAGTGAAGCCGGGGTTTGGGTGAATCAGCCCCAGCATTTT,CASSEAGVWVNQPQHF
NA,TRBV9,TRBJ2-7,NA,TGTGCCAGCAGCGTAGTGTCAGTCCCTCCCTACGAGCAGTACTTC,CASSVVSVPPYEQYF